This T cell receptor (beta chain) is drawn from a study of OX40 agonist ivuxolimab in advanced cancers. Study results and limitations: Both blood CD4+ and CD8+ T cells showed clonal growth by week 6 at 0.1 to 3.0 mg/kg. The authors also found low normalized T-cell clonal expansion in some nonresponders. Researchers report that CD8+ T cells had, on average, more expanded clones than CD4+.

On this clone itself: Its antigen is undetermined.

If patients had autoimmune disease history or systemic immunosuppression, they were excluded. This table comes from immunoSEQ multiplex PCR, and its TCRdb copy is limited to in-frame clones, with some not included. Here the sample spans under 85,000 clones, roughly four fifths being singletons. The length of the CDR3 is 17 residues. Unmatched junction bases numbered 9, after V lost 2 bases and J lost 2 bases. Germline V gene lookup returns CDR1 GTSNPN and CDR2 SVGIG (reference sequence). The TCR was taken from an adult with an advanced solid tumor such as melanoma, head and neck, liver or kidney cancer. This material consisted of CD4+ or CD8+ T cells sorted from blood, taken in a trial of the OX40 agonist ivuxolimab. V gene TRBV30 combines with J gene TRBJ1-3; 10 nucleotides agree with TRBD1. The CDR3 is CAWSRISDRGPGNTIYF. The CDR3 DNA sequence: TGTGCCTGGAGTCGGATTAGTGACAGGGGGCCTGGAAACACCATATATTTT.